This T cell receptor beta chain appears in the sequencing data of a study of T cell changes during pregnancy in multiple sclerosis. Sequencing used immunoSEQ multiplex PCR; TCRdb keeps in-frame clones, though not all of them. The sample records around 37,000 clones, 92% being singletons. After removal of 0 bases from V and 1 base from J, the junction contained 3 bases not matched to a gene. The CDR3 length is 17 residues. Germline CDR1 is SGDLS and CDR2 is YYNGEE. Sequenced material: CD8+ T cells from peripheral blood mononuclear cells, taken before pregnancy. The receptor comes from a female donor with multiple sclerosis, enrolled in a pregnancy study. This chain links TRBV9 with TRBJ2-5; 13 nucleotides agree with TRBD2. The CDR3 DNA is TGTGCCAGCAGCGTAGCGGGGACTAGCGGGGCCCAAGAGACCCAGTACTTC. Translation gives CASSVAGTSGAQETQYF.